This T cell receptor (beta chain) comes out of a study of T cells in Graves' hyperthyroidism and ophthalmopathy. Study details: Peripheral blood draws took place at initial diagnosis, ahead of any treatment.

About this clonotype itself: Its antigen remains unidentified.

Amplification targeted TCR beta CDR3 regions from RNA transcripts. The HTBI primer set was used in a first-round RT-PCR of the TCR CDR3. In TCRdb, the multiplex PCR reads were re-called with MiXCR into one record per CDR3 protein. The sample holds about 180,000 distinct CDR3 sequences, 9.4% seen once. Participants, patients aged 18 to 65, had newly diagnosed hyperthyroidism with a duration under 2 months. A sample of blood taken at first hyperthyroidism diagnosis preceded any ophthalmopathy symptoms. Study-wide points: Most clonotypes expanded in the thyroid (above 0.001) were also present in blood.

Looked up from germline, CDR1 is MGHRA and CDR2 is YSYEKL. V was pared by 0 bases and J by 5 bases, with 11 bases between. This CDR3 is built from 15 residues. This clonotype was sampled from a woman between 18 and 29 years old with Graves' hyperthyroidism that later progressed to Graves' ophthalmopathy. This chain joins TRBV4-1 and TRBJ1-5; D ambiguous. Sequencing was performed on blood. DNA of the CDR3: TGCGCCAGCAGCCAAGAACTGTGGGGTCATCAGCCCCAGCATTTT. Protein sequence: CASSQELWGHQPQHF.